The clone carrying this TCR beta chain has only a few counts. Antigen: not known. This sample is drawn from a study of beta chain features in type 1 diabetes. Points from the study as a whole: There was a moderate but significant shortening of TCRB CDR3s in all four CD4+ subsets of Type 1 diabetes patients.

Sequencing targeted expressed TCRB transcripts, as all isolated RNA had been reverse transcribed. Assay: immunoSEQ multiplex PCR; the TCRdb copy retains only in-frame clones and omits some. This table holds a few hundred thousand clones, about 15% found once. Germline-derived CDR1 and CDR2 are LGHNA and YNFKEQ. This CDR3 contains 16 residues. Unmatched junction bases numbered 15, after V lost 11 bases and J lost 3 bases. The chain links TRBV4-2 to TRBJ2-7, with TRBD1 identical over 11 bases. The source is a man aged 25-45 years in good health. Sequencing was carried out using naive CD4+ T cells from blood. CDR3 region: CAVTYFEDRGHYEQYV. The CDR3 nucleotides read TGTGCCGTAACCTACTTCGAGGACAGGGGGCACTACGAGCAGTACGTC.